These T cell receptor beta chains were read from a single sample in a study of blood T cell repertoires in COVID-19. Libraries were prepared by immunoSEQ multiplex PCR; TCRdb keeps only in-frame clonotypes and omits some of them. The repertoire consists of under 250,000 clones, with approximately 89% occurring once and the leading ten covering about 1.7%. Sequencing was carried out using peripheral blood. All receptors come from a woman in her sixties who had recovered from COVID-19. Both conserved end residues are trimmed from each CDR3.

13	TRBV7-6	ASSLGTGFAEKLF
17	TRBV21-1	ASSNFGTGGGHSYNEQF
14	TRBV18	ASSPNTGGSNYGYT
14	TRBV9	ASSDDGGARGGELF
12	TRBV19	ASSPTGVLYEQY
11	TRBV2	ASSRDSAPEQY
14	TRBV16	ASSQSVAGSTDTQY
14	TRBV4-2	ASSQDFRSYNSPLH
15	TRBV11-3	ASSSPGSGFRDEKLF
12	TRBV2	ASSIDSAAYEQY
11	TRBV20-1	SASYRGLGTQY
15	TRBV7-9	ASSSYYGQAGRQPQH
13	TRBV19	ASSLTGESSYEQY
11	TRBV11-3	ASSPLGAGEQF
9	TRBV5-1	ASSLRDEQY
12	TRBV6-2/TRBV6-3	ASSTGTGVGELF
13	TRBV7-2	ASSSERGERYEQY
11	TRBV28	AAGLPPNTEAF
14	TRBV2	ASKETRDRGHNEQF
14	TRBV6-1	ASSGEPVGQGSEAF
13	TRBV28	ASSPQDRAFYGYT
13	TRBV5-1	ASSSGTGLDYGYT
11	TRBV9	ASSPSRPGGYT
10	TRBV28	ASSLGQGHGY
14	TRBV27	ASSLSFGGRQETQY
10	TRBV28	ASRSRGDTQY